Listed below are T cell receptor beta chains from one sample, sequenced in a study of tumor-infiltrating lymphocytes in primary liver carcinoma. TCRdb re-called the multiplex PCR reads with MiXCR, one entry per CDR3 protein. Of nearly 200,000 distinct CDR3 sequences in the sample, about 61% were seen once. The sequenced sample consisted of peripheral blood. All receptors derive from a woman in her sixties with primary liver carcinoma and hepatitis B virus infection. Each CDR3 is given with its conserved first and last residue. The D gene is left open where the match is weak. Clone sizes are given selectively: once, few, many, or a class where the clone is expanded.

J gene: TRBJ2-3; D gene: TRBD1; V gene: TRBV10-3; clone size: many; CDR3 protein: CAISGGQAEDTQYF; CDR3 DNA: TGTGCCATCAGTGGGGGACAGGCTGAAGATACGCAGTATTTT
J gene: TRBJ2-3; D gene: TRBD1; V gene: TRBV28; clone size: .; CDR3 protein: CASGDRGSRADTQYF; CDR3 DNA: TGTGCCAGCGGAGACAGGGGATCAAGAGCAGATACGCAGTATTTT
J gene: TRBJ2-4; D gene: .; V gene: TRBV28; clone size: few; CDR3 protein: CASSPQGAKNIQYF; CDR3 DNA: TGTGCCAGCAGTCCCCAGGGGGCCAAAAACATTCAGTACTTC
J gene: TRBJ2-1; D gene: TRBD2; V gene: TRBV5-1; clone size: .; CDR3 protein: CASSPRTSGDNEQFF; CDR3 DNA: TGCGCCAGCAGTCCAAGGACTAGCGGGGACAATGAGCAGTTCTTC
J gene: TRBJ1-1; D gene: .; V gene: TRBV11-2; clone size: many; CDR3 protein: CASSSRTERGAFF; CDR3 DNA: TGTGCCAGCAGCTCGAGGACGGAGAGAGGGGCTTTCTTT
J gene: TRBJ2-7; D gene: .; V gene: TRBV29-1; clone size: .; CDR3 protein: CIVAGVTYEQYF; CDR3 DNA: TGCATCGTTGCCGGGGTGACCTACGAGCAATACTTC
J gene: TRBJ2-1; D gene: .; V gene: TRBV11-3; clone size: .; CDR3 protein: CVSSLDRGRADEQFF; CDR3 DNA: TGTGTCAGCAGCTTAGATAGGGGTAGGGCCGATGAGCAGTTCTTC
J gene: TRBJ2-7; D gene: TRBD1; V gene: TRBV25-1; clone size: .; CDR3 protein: CDSSANRGPTYEQYF; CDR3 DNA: TGTGACAGCAGTGCCAACAGGGGACCTACCTACGAGCAGTACTTC
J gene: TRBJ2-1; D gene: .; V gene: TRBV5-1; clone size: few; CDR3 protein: CASSLVANEQFF; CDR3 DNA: TGCGCCAGCAGCTTGGTCGCCAATGAGCAGTTCTTC
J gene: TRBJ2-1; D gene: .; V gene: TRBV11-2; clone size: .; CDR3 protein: CASSLLANSCNDQFF; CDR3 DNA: TGTGCCAGCAGTCTCCTAGCGAACTCCTGCAATGACCAGTTCTTC
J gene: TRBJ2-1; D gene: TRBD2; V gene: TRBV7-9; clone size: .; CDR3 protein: CASSGPGSGNEQFF; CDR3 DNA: TGTGCCAGCAGCGGACCTGGTAGCGGGAATGAACAGTTCTTC
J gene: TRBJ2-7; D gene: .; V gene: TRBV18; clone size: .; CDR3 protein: CASSPRGNEQYF; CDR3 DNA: TGTGCCAGCTCACCACGGGGAAACGAGCAGTACTTC
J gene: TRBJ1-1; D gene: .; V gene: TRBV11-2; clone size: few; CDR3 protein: CASGLVLRATTEAFF; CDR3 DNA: TGTGCCAGCGGCTTAGTTTTAAGGGCGACCACTGAAGCTTTCTTT
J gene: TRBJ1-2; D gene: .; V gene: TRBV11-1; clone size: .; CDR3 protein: CASSDRQDALGGYIF; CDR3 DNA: TGTGCCAGCAGCGATCGTCAGGACGCCCTGGGAGGCTACATCTTC
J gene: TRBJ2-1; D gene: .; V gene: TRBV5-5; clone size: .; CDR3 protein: CASSPRADGTYNEQFF; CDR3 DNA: TGTGCCAGCAGTCCACGAGCGGACGGCACCTACAATGAGCAGTTCTTC
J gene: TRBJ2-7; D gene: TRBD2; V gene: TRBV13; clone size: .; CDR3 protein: CASSLASRASGRYWGELYF; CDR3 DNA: TGTGCCAGCAGCTTAGCTTCAAGGGCTAGCGGGAGGTACTGGGGCGAGCTGTACTTC
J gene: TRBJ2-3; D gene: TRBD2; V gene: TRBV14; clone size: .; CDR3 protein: CASSQVCGRGF; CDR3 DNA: TGTGCCAGCAGCCAAGTTTGCGGGAGAGGTTTT
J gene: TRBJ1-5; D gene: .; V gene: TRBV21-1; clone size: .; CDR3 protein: CASSKPTGVNQPQHF; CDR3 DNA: TGTGCCAGCAGCAAACCGACAGGGGTCAATCAACCCCAGCATTTT
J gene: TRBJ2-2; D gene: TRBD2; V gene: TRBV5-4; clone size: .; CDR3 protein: CGSSLFGTRGRTGELFF; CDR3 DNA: TGTGGCAGCAGCTTGTTCGGGACTAGAGGGAGAACCGGGGAGCTGTTTTTT
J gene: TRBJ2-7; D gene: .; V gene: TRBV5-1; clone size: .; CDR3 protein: CASSPGSRSSYEQYF; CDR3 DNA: TGCGCCAGCAGCCCAGGTAGCAGGAGCTCCTACGAGCAGTACTTC
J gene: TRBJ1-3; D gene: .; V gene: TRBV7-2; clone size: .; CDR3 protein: CASSQQGRSGNTIYF; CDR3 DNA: TGTGCCAGCAGCCAACAGGGTCGCTCTGGAAACACCATATATTTT
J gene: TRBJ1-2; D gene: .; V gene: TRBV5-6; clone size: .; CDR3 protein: CASSPSQGTYGYTF; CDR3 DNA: TGTGCCAGCAGCCCGTCTCAGGGTACCTATGGCTACACCTTC
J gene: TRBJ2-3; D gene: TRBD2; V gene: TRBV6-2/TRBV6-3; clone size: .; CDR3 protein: CASSSGTSGRVGTQYF; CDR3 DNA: TGTGCCAGCAGTTCCGGGACTAGCGGGAGGGTCGGGACGCAGTATTTT
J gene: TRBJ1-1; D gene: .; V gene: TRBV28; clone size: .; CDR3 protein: CASSFGWSEVFF; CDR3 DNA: TGTGCCAGCAGTTTTGGGTGGTCTGAAGTTTTCTTT
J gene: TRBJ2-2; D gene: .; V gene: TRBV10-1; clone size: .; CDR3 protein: CASSDSTPGTGELFF; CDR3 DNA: TGCGCCAGCAGTGATTCCACTCCGGGCACCGGGGAGCTGTTTTTT
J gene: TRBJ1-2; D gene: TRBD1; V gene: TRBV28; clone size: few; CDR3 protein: CASSSTSTGIYGYTF; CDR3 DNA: TGTGCCAGCAGTTCTACTTCGACAGGGATCTATGGCTACACCTTC
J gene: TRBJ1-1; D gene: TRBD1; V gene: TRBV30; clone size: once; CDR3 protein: CAWADPGQRNTEAFF; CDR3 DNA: TGTGCCTGGGCGGACCCGGGACAGAGGAACACTGAAGCTTTCTTT
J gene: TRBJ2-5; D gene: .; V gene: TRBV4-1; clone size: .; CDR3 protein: CASSHTRGGETQCF; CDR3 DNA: TGCGCCAGCAGCCACACTAGGGGCGGGGAGACCCAGTGCTTC
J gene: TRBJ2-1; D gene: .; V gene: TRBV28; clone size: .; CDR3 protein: CASNEGTDYNEQFF; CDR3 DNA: TGTGCCAGCAACGAGGGGACTGATTACAATGAGCAGTTCTTC
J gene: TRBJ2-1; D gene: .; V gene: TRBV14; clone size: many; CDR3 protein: CASSPRSGVLRNEQFF; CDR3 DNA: TGTGCCAGCAGCCCCCGGTCCGGGGTACTTCGGAATGAGCAGTTCTTC
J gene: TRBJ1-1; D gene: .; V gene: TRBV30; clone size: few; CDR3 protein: CAWSVPGDSGDTEAFF; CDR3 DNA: TGTGCCTGGAGTGTACCGGGTGACAGCGGGGACACTGAAGCTTTCTTT
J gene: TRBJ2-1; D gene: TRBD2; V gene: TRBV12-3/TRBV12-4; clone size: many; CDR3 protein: CASSRRTSGRVPYNEQFF; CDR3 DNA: TGTGCCAGCAGCCGACGGACTAGCGGGAGGGTGCCCTACAATGAGCAGTTCTTC
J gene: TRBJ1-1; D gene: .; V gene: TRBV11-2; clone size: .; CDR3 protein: CVSSLVRTPSTEAFF; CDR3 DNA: TGTGTCAGCAGCTTAGTAAGGACACCGAGCACTGAAGCTTTCTTT
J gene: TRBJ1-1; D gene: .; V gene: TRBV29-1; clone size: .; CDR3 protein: CSVETGPTDAFF; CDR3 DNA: TGTAGCGTTGAAACGGGCCCCACTGATGCTTTCTTT
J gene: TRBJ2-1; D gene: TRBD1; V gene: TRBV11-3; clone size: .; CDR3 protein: CAGSPDRDDEQFF; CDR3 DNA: TGTGCCGGCAGCCCGGACAGGGACGATGAGCAGTTCTTC
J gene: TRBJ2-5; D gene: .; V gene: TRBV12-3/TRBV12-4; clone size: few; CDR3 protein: CASISAGQETQYF; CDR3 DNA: TGTGCCAGCATCTCGGCGGGTCAAGAGACCCAGTACTTC
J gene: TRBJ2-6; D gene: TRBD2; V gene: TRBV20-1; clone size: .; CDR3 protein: CSARPRTSGDSGANVLTF; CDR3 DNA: TGCAGTGCTCGGCCCCGGACTAGCGGAGACTCTGGGGCCAACGTCCTGACTTTC
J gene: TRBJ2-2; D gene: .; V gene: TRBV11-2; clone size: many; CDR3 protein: CASSFNRASVNTGELFF; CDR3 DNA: TGTGCCAGCAGCTTTAATAGGGCTAGCGTGAACACCGGGGAGCTGTTTTTT
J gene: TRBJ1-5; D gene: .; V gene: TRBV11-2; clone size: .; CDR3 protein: CAGSQHTDTQHF; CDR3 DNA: TGTGCCGGCAGTCAACACACAGATACGCAGCATTTT
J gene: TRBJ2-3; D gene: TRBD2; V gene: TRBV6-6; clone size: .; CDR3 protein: CASRRTCGRVTDTQYF; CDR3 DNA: TGTGCCAGTAGGAGGACTTGCGGGAGGGTAACAGATACGCAGTATTTT
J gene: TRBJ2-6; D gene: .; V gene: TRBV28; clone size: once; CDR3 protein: CATSSSGANVLTF; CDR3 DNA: TGTGCCACCAGCAGCTCTGGGGCCAACGTCCTGACTTTC
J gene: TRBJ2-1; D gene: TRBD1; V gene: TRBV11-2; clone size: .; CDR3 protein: CANCSTGTGRNEQFF; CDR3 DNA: TGTGCCAACTGCTCAACCGGGACAGGTCGCAATGAGCAGTTCTTC
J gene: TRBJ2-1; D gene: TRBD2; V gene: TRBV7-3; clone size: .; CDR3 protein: CASSRTGTSGGNEQFF; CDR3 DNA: TGTGCCAGCAGCCGAACCGGGACTAGCGGGGGCAATGAGCAGTTCTTC
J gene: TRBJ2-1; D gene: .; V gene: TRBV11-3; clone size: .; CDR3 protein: CASSNRRAACKEQFF; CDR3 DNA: TGTGCCAGCAGCAACCGGAGGGCCGCCTGCAAAGAGCAGTTCTTC
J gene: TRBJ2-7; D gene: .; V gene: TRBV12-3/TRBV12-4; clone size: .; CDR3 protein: CASSLFRNFYEQYF; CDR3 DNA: TGTGCCAGCAGTTTATTCAGGAACTTCTACGAGCAGTACTTC
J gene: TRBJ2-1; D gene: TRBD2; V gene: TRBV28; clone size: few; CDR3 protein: CASSFLPGTSGNNEQFF; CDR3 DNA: TGTGCCAGCAGTTTCCTCCCCGGGACTAGCGGAAACAATGAGCAGTTCTTC
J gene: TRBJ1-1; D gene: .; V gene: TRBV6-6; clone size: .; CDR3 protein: CASSLPGLTEAFF; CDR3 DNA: TGTGCCAGCAGCCTACCCGGACTCACTGAAGCTTTCTTT
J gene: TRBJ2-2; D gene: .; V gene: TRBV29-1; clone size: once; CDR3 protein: CSVGADGSRKDHGELFF; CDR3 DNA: TGCAGCGTTGGGGCAGATGGTAGCAGGAAGGATCACGGGGAGCTGTTTTTT
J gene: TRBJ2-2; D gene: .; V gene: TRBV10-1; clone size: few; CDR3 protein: CASRGGRQDGELFF; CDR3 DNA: TGCGCCAGCAGGGGGGGACGACAGGACGGGGAGCTGTTTTTT
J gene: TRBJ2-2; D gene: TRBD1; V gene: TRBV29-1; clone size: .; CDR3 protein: CSTRTGETGELFF; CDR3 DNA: TGCAGCACTCGGACAGGGGAGACCGGGGAACTGTTTTTT
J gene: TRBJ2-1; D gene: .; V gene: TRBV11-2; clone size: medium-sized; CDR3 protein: CASSLGLAANEQFF; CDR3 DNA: TGTGCCAGCAGCTTAGGCCTAGCTGCTAATGAGCAGTTCTTC
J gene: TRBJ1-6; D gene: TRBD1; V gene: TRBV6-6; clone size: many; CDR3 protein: CASSPDQGARNSPLHF; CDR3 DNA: TGTGCCAGCAGCCCTGACCAGGGGGCAAGGAATTCACCCCTCCACTTT
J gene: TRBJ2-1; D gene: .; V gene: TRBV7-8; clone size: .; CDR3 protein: CASSLHLGVYNEQFF; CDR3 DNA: TGTGCCAGCAGCTTACACCTAGGAGTCTACAATGAGCAGTTCTTC
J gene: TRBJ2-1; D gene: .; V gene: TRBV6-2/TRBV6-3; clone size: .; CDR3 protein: CARRGITYNEQFF; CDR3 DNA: TGTGCCAGAAGAGGAATTACCTACAATGAGCAGTTCTTC
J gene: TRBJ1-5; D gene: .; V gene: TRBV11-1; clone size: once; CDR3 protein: CASSLDINQPQHF; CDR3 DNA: TGTGCCAGCAGCTTAGACATAAATCAGCCCCAGCATTTT
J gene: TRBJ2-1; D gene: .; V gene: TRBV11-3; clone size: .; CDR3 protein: CGNSLGETRVHNEQFF; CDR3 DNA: TGTGGCAACAGCTTAGGGGAGACTAGGGTACACAATGAGCAGTTCTTC
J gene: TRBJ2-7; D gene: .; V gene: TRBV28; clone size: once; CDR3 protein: CASSTPGRRSSYEQYF; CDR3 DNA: TGTGCCAGCAGTACACCCGGACGTAGGAGCTCCTACGAGCAGTACTTC
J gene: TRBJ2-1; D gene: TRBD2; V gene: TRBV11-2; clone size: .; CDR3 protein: CASRPAYFGSSGSHDEQFF; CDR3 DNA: TGTGCCAGCCGCCCGGCGTATTTTGGGTCTAGCGGGAGTCACGATGAGCAGTTCTTC